The TCR beta chain under discussion was sequenced for a study of OX40 agonist ivuxolimab in advanced cancers. On the study more broadly: Each patient was given ivuxolimab into a vein every 2 weeks, at 0.01 to 10 mg/kg.

Autoimmune disease history or systemic immunosuppression was exclusionary. Findings and limits, study-wide: At 0.1 to 3.0 mg/kg, clonal expansion of CD4+ and CD8+ blood T cells had occurred by week 6. The antigen specificity of the peripheral T cells (those that were expanded) was not determined.

As for this clone: What it recognizes is unknown.

The data were produced by immunoSEQ multiplex PCR, yet TCRdb's version contains in-frame clones alone and is incomplete. Among more than 55,000 clones, 88% were seen once, and the ten largest hold approximately 10%. The CDR3 has 16 residues. Germline V lookup: CDR1 SGDLS, CDR2 YYNGEE. V was pared by 3 bases and J by 0 bases, with 6 bases of the junction left unmatched. This material consisted of CD4+ or CD8+ T cells sorted from blood, taken in a trial of the OX40 agonist ivuxolimab. The TCR comes from an adult with an advanced solid tumor such as melanoma, head and neck, liver or kidney cancer. This chain connects TRBV9 to TRBJ1-3, with TRBD1 identical over 7 bases. In DNA, the CDR3 is TGTGCCAGCAGCGGTAGACAGGGACCCTCTGGAAACACCATATATTTT. Its translation: CASSGRQGPSGNTIYF.